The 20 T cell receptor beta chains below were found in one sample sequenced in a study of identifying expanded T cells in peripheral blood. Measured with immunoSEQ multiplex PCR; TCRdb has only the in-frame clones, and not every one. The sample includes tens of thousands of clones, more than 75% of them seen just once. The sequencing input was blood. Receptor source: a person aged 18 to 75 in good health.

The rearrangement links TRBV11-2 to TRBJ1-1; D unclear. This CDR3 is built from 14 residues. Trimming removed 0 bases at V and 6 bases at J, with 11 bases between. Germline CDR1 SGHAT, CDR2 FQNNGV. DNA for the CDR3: TGTGCCAGCAGCTTAGAAGTTTGGGAAGCTGAAGCTTTCTTT. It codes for CASSLEVWEAEAFF.

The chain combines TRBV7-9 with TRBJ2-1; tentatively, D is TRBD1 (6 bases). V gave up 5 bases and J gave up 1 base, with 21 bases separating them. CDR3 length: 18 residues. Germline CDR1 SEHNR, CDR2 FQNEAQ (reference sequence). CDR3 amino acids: CASSPKTTGRSSYNEQFF. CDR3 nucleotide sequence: TGTGCCAGCAGCCCAAAAACGACAGGCAGAAGTTCCTACAATGAGCAGTTCTTC.

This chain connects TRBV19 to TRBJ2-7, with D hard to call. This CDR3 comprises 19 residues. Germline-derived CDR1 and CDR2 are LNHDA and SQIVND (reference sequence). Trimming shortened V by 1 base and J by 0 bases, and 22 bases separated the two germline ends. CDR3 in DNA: TGTGCCAGTAGTATAGGGCCTTTCGATCCAGCGTCCAGCTCCTACGAGCAGTACTTC. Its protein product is CASSIGPFDPASSSYEQYF.

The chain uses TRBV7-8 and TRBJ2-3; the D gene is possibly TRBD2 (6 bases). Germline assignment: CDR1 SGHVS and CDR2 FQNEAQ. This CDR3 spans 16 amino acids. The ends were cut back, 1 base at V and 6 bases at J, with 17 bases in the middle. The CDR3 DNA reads TGTGCCAGCAGCTTAGTTCCAAGTGGAGGGTCGGATACGCAGTATTTT. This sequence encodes CASSLVPSGGSDTQYF.

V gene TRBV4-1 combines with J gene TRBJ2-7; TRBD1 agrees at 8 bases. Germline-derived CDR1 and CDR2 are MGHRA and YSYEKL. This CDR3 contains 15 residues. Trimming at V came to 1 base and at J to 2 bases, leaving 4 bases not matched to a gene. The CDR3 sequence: CASSQGRTGTYEQYF. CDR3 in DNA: TGCGCCAGCAGCCAAGGCCGGACAGGGACCTACGAGCAGTACTTC.

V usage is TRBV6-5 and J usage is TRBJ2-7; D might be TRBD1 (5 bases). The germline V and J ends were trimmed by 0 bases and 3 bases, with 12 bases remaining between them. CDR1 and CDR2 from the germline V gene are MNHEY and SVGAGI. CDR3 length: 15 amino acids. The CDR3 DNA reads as TGTGCCAGCAGTTACTCCGGTGACAGAGTCTACGAGCAGTACTTC. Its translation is CASSYSGDRVYEQYF.

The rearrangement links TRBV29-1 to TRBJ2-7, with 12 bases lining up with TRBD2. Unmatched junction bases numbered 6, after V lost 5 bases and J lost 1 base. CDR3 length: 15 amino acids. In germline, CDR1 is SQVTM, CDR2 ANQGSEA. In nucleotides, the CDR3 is TGCAGCGTTCCCGGGACTAGCGGGTCTTCCTACGAGCAGTACTTC. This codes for CSVPGTSGSSYEQYF.

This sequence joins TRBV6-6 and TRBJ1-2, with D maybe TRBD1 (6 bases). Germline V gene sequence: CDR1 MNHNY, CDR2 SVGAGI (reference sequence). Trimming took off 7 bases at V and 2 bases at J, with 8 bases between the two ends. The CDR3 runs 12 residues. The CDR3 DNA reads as TGTGCCAGCACAGGGGAAAACTATGGCTACACCTTC. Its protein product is CASTGENYGYTF.

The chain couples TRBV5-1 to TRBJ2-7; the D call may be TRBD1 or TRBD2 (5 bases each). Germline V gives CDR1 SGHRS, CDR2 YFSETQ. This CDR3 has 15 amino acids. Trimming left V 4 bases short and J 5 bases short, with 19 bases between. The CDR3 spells CASSPGMGPRDEQYF. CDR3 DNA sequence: TGCGCCAGCAGCCCAGGAATGGGACCGCGGGACGAGCAGTACTTC.

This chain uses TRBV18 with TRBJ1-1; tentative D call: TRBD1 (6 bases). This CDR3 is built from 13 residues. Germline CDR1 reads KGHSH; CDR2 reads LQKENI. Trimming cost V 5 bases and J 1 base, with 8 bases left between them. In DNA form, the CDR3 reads TGTGCCAGCTCAGCAGGGGAGAACACTGAAGCTTTCTTT. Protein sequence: CASSAGENTEAFF.

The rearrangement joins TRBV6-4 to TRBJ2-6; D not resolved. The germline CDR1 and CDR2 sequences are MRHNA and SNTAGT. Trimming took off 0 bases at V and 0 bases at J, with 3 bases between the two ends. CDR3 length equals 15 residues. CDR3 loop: CASSDSVSGANVLTF. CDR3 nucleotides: TGTGCCAGCAGTGACTCAGTCTCTGGGGCCAACGTCCTGACTTTC.

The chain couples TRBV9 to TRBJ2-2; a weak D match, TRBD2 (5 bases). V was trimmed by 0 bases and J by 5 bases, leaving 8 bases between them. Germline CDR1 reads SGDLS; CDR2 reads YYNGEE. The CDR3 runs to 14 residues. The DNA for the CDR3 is TGTGCCAGCAGCGTAGCCCCGGGGACCGGGGAGCTGTTTTTT. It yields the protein CASSVAPGTGELFF.

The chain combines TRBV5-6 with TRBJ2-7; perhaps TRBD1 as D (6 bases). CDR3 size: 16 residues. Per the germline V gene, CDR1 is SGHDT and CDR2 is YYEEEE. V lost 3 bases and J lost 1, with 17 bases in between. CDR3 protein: CASSSPGQHRSYEQYF. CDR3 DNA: TGTGCCAGCAGCTCGCCCGGACAGCATAGATCCTACGAGCAGTACTTC.

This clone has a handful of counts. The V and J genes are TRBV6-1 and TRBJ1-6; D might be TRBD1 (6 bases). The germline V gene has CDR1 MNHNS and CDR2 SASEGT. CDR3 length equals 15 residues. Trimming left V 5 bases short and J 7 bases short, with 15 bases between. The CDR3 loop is CASSSTGTRNSPLHF. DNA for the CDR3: TGTGCCAGCAGTAGTACCGGGACACGGAATTCACCCCTCCACTTT.

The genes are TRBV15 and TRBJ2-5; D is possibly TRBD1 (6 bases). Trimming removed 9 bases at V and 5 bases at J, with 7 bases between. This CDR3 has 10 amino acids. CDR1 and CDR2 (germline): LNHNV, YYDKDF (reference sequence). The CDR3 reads CATQGETQYF. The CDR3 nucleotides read TGTGCCACGCAGGGGGAGACCCAGTACTTC.

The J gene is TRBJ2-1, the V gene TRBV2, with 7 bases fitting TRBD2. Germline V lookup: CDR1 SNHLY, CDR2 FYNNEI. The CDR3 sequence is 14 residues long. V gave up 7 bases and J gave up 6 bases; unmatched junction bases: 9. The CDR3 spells CASKAGGSINEQFF. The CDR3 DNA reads TGTGCCAGCAAGGCGGGCGGGAGCATCAATGAGCAGTTCTTC.

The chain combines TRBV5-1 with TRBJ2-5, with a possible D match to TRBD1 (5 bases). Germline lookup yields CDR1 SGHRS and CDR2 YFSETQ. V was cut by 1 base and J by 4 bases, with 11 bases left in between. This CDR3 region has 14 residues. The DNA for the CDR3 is TGCGCCAGCAGCTTGAATGGAAGGGGAGAGACCCAGTACTTC. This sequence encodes CASSLNGRGETQYF.

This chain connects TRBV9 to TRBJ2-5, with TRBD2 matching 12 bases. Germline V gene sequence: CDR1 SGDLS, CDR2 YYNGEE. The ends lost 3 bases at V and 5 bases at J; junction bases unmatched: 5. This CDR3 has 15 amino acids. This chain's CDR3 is CASSALGTSGETQYF. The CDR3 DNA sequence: TGTGCCAGCAGCGCCCTCGGGACTAGCGGGGAGACCCAGTACTTC.

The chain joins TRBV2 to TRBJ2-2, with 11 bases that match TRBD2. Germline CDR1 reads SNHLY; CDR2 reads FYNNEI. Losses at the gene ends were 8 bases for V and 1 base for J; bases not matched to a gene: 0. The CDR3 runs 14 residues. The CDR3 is CASGLAGNTGELFF. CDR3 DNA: TGTGCCAGCGGACTAGCGGGGAACACCGGGGAGCTGTTTTTT.

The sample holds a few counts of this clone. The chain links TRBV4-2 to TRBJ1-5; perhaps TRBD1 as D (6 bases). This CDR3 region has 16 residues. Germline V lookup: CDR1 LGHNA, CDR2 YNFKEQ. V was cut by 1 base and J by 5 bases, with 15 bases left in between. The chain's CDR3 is CASSQVKGDGYQPQHF. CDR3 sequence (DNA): TGTGCCAGCAGCCAAGTAAAGGGGGATGGTTATCAGCCCCAGCATTTT.